This paragraph reports one T cell receptor (beta chain). The antigen is not known. Sequenced by immunoSEQ multiplex PCR; TCRdb stores in-frame clones only, minus some. The table shows about 41,000 clones, with around 68% occurring only once. The data are from a study of vaccination effects on CD4 cells after COVID-19. Findings and caveats of the study: Whether induced by infection or by vaccine, clones showed marked clonal contraction late after vaccination. From healthy vaccinees, only 1 of 255 vaccine-induced clones also reacted to common cold coronaviruses.

The CDR3 sequence is 13 residues long. V gave up 2 bases and J gave up 3 bases; unmatched junction bases: 1. Germline V gene lookup returns CDR1 SGHDT and CDR2 YYEEEE. Under the ViraFEST assay, PBMC were stimulated with viral peptide pools so that antigen-specific CD4+ T cells expanded. Sequencing was performed afterwards. Upon completion of 10 days in culture, CD4+ T cells were isolated. Testing of the vaccine recipients showed negative nucleocapsid antibodies and no prior SARS-CoV-2 infection. Wells of a few million PBMC each were grown with 7.5 to 10 IU/ml IL-2 and around 10 ug/ml peptides. The chain employs TRBV5-6 and TRBJ2-5; 7 bases line up with TRBD1. Sample: CD4+ T cells from PBMCs cultured with HCoV-OC43 spike peptides, taken before COVID-19 vaccination. This sample's subset: HCoV-OC43 spike overlapping peptide pool stimulation. The sequence was collected from a human donor who received a COVID-19 vaccine. The CDR3 protein is CASSFGTEETQYF. The CDR3, as DNA: TGTGCCAGCAGCTTCGGGACAGAAGAGACCCAGTACTTC.